Below, 2 T cell receptor beta chains from the same sample are listed, as sequenced in a study of HIV-infected patients and healthy controls. A single record per CDR3 protein comes from TCRdb applying MiXCR to the 5' RACE reads. The sample includes 60,000 to 70,000 distinct CDR3 sequences, roughly 21% seen only once; the top ten take about 1.5%. The specimen sequenced was CD4+ T cells from blood. The receptors stem from a human donor in good health.

DNA of the CDR3: TGCGCCAGCAGCCCCCGCGAAGCTATGAACACCGGGGAGCTGTTTTTT. Translated: CASSPREAMNTGELFF. This sequence joins TRBV5-1 and TRBJ2-2, with D unresolved. The V gene's germline CDR1 is SGHRS and CDR2 YFSETQ. V shed 4 bases and J shed 1 base, with 14 bases lying between them. The CDR3 has 16 residues.

This clonotype appeared a few times. This sequence joins TRBV6-6 and TRBJ2-3; unclear D gene. In germline, CDR1 is MNHNY, CDR2 SVGAGI (reference sequence). The CDR3 extends over 13 amino acids. The V gene lost 2 bases and the J gene lost 3 bases, with 6 bases spanning the gap. The CDR3 loop reads CASSYVDTDTQYF. Here the CDR3 DNA reads TGTGCCAGCAGTTACGTGGATACAGATACGCAGTATTTT.